The source of this T cell receptor beta chain is a study of early T cells in non-severe SARS-CoV-2 infection. TCRdb reprocessed the 5' RACE reads via MiXCR and lists one record per CDR3 protein. The top ten hold 12% of the sample, which has fewer than 85,000 distinct CDR3 sequences, about 10% seen once. This clonotype has only a few counts. Sample: whole blood, taken at baseline. This TCR was recovered from an adult who was a healthcare worker with PCR-confirmed SARS-CoV-2 infection or an uninfected control (not recorded which).

CDR3 DNA: TGCGCCAGCAGTCTACAGCTCACAGATACGCAGTATTTT. It specifies CASSLQLTDTQYF. The genes are TRBV4-3 and TRBJ2-3; D gene ambiguous. V was trimmed by 6 bases and J by 2 bases, leaving 9 bases between them. CDR1 and CDR2 (germline): LGHNA, YSLEER. The CDR3 sequence is 13 residues long.